These 21 T cell receptor beta chains were sequenced from one sample in a study of T cells in Graves' hyperthyroidism and ophthalmopathy. Using RNA transcripts as the source, TCR beta CDR3 regions were amplified. The study used the HTBI primer set for a first-round RT-PCR of the TCR CDR3. One entry per CDR3 protein, called by TCRdb with MiXCR from the multiplex PCR reads. Of roughly 350,000 distinct CDR3 sequences detected, roughly 15% appear once; the ten largest clones hold almost 35%. Specimen: blood. The receptors were sampled from a middle-aged woman with Graves' ophthalmopathy.

This clonotype was recorded at least ten times. The chain has TRBV12-3 or TRBV12-4 and TRBJ2-2; D ambiguous. This CDR3 comprises 15 residues. The ends were cut back, 3 bases at V and 4 bases at J, with 12 bases in the middle. CDR3 loop: CASSLAVLGTGELFF. The CDR3 bases are TGTGCCAGCAGTTTGGCCGTCTTGGGCACCGGGGAGCTGTTTTTT.

A word on this clonotype: Because the CDR3 is missing its conserved closing phenylalanine or tryptophan, this is likely a read error. The V and J genes are TRBV20-1 and TRBJ2-1; 7 bases match TRBD2. Germline CDR1 reads DFQATT; CDR2 reads SNEGSKA (reference sequence). After removal of 0 bases from V and 4 bases from J, the junction contained 3 bases not matched to a gene. The CDR3 is made up of 14 amino acids. This chain's CDR3 is CSARDGSGYNEQFS. The CDR3 coding sequence is TGCAGTGCTAGAGATGGTAGCGGGTACAATGAGCAGTTCTCC.

J is TRBJ2-7 and V is TRBV9; TRBD2 agrees at 13 bases. Germline CDR1 SGDLS, CDR2 YYNGEE. CDR3 length: 14 amino acids. The V and J ends lost 2 bases and 5 bases, in that order; junction bases with no gene match: 1. CDR3 sequence reads: CASSVTSGRNEQYF. The DNA of the CDR3 is TGTGCCAGCAGCGTGACTAGCGGGAGGAACGAGCAGTACTTC.

This clonotype has a count of ten or more. The chain uses TRBV7-4 and TRBJ2-7; 15 bases map to TRBD2. V dropped 5 bases and J dropped 3; count of bases not matched to a gene: 8. The CDR3 is 17 amino acids. Germline V gene lookup returns CDR1 SGHVT and CDR2 SQSDAQ. CDR3 bases: TGTGCCAGCAGCCCCGGGACTAGCGGGAGGTTAATCTACGAGCAGTACTTC. Translating gives CASSPGTSGRLIYEQYF.

Ten or more counts support this clonotype. The CDR3 here is CASSVVERLFF. CDR3 coding DNA: TGTGCCAGCAGCGTAGTAGAAAGGTTGTTCTTC. The chain recombines TRBV9 with TRBJ2-1, with no clear D. Trimming shortened V by 0 bases and J by 15 bases, and 10 bases separated the two germline ends. This CDR3 contains 11 residues. From germline, CDR1 is SGDLS and CDR2 YYNGEE.

In this sample, this clonotype turned up many times. This rearrangement joins TRBV24-1 to TRBJ2-5; D gene uncertain. Trimming pared 5 bases from V and 5 bases from J, leaving 8 bases between. Germline CDR1 is KGHDR and CDR2 is SFDVKD. This CDR3 is built from 12 residues. CDR3 amino acids: CATSGGRETQYF. CDR3 DNA: TGTGCCACCAGTGGAGGCAGGGAGACCCAGTACTTC.

In its sample, this clonotype was seen a few times. The rearrangement joins TRBV15 to TRBJ1-3; D is perhaps TRBD1 (6 bases). CDR1 is LNHNV, CDR2 YYDKDF, per germline (reference sequence). This CDR3 has 17 residues. V lost 0 bases, J lost 6 bases, and 18 bases lay in between. CDR3 nucleotide sequence: TGTGCCACCAGCAGAGATCGGGGGGCGGCTGCGGAAAACACCATATATTTT. Translation gives CATSRDRGAAAENTIYF.

This clonotype was recorded at least ten times. This chain uses TRBV6-5 with TRBJ2-1, with 10 bases lining up with TRBD2. The CDR3 spans 17 residues. Losses at the gene ends were 0 bases for V and 8 bases for J; bases not matched to a gene: 10. Germline CDR1 is MNHEY and CDR2 is SVGAGI. For the CDR3, the DNA is TGTGCCAGCAGTTACTCGATGGCTAGCGGGAGCTTCGATGAGCAGTTCTTC. It is translated as CASSYSMASGSFDEQFF.

This chain uses TRBV20-1 with TRBJ2-5; D gene unclear. Germline lookup yields CDR1 DFQATT and CDR2 SNEGSKA (reference sequence). V was pared by 6 bases and J by 5 bases, with 16 bases between. This CDR3 is 13 amino acids long. The DNA for the CDR3 is TGCAGTGCAACGGGCCCCCGATGGGAGACCCAGTACTTC. It yields the protein CSATGPRWETQYF.

This clonotype was detected a few times. J is TRBJ2-3 and V is TRBV7-9; D possibly corresponds to TRBD2 (5 bases). Germline lookup yields CDR1 SEHNR and CDR2 FQNEAQ (reference sequence). Trimming took 4 bases from V and 3 from J, leaving 20 bases between them. CDR3 length equals 17 residues. The CDR3 DNA is TGTGCCAGCAGCTCCACCACCGGGATAACCTTTACAGATACGCAGTATTTT. This translates into CASSSTTGITFTDTQYF.

This clonotype was detected a few times. An end of the junction does not agree with germline; a read error may underlie this. The rearrangement links TRBV4-1 to TRBJ2-2; D gene unclear. The CDR3 totals 15 residues. The germline V gene has CDR1 MGHRA and CDR2 YSYEKL. Written as DNA, the CDR3 is TGCACCAGCAGCCAAGATGGAAGGGCCACCGGGGAGCTGTTTTTT. It yields the protein CTSSQDGRATGELFF.

This clonotype has ten or more counts. J is TRBJ1-1 and V is TRBV28, with TRBD1 as a possible D gene (6 bases). Germline lookup yields CDR1 MDHEN and CDR2 SYDVKM. The CDR3 length is 14 residues. The V and J ends lost 5 bases and 1 base respectively, with 11 bases between them. The CDR3 sequence: CASSEQGENTEAFF. The CDR3 DNA reads as TGTGCCAGCAGTGAACAGGGTGAGAACACTGAAGCTTTCTTT.

This clonotype has at least ten counts. A read error may account for a junction end that differs from germline. This sequence joins TRBV30 and TRBJ1-5, with unresolved D. In germline, CDR1 is GTSNPN, CDR2 SVGIG (reference sequence). The length of the CDR3 is 11 residues. For the CDR3, the DNA is TGTGCCTGGAGCAGCAGTCAGCCCCAGCATTTT. Its translation: CAWSSSQPQHF. Looking up the rest from reference TRBV30 and TRBJ1-5 gives the full variable domain: SQTIHQWPATLVQPVGSPLSLECTVEGTSNPNLYWYRQAAGRGLQLLFYSVGIGQISSEVPQNLSASRPQDRQFILSSKKLLLSDSGFYLCAWSSSQPQHFGDGTRLSIL.

Concerning this clonotype: A clone one base away is much larger, so this may be a read error. The chain employs TRBV18 and TRBJ1-4, with D possibly matching TRBD1 (6 bases). Germline V CDR1 and CDR2: KGHSH, LQKENI. Trimming removed 4 bases from V and 8 bases from J, with 14 bases in between. The CDR3 is made up of 14 amino acids. The CDR3 sequence: CASSRNRVFEKLFF. CDR3 DNA: TGTGCCAGCTCACGCAACAGGGTTTTCGAAAAACTGTTTTTT. The variable domain in full, with the rest retrieved from reference TRBV18 and TRBJ1-4, is NAGVMQNPRHLVRRRGQEARLRCSPMKGHSHVYWYRQLPEEGLKFMVYLQKENIIDESGMPKERFSAEFPKEGPSILRIQQVVRGDSAAYFCASSRNRVFEKLFFGSGTQLSVL.

This clonotype was found many times. The gene calls are TRBV20-1 and TRBJ2-3; D gene ambiguous. The CDR3 contains 9 residues. The germline V gene encodes CDR1 DFQATT and CDR2 SNEGSKA (reference sequence). The germline V and J ends were trimmed by 4 bases and 5 bases, with 1 base remaining between them. The CDR3 DNA follows: TGCAGTGCTATAGATACGCAGTATTTT. It is translated as CSAIDTQYF.

Many counts were recorded for this clonotype. The chain links TRBV28 to TRBJ2-7, with a tentative D call TRBD2 (5 bases). The CDR3 has 14 residues. Trimming took off 3 bases at V and 1 base at J, with 10 bases between the two ends. The germline CDR1 and CDR2 sequences are MDHEN and SYDVKM. DNA for the CDR3: TGTGCCAGCAGTTTTTGGGAGTTGTCCTACGAGCAGTACTTC. Protein sequence: CASSFWELSYEQYF.

This clonotype was counted many times. The rearrangement joins TRBV11-1 to TRBJ2-7; 9 bases are a match to TRBD2. Looked up from germline, CDR1 is SGHAT and CDR2 is FQDESV (reference sequence). Unmatched junction bases numbered 5, after V lost 3 bases and J lost 5 bases. This CDR3 comprises 14 residues. The CDR3 sequence: CASSFIAGENEQYF. The CDR3 bases are TGTGCCAGCAGCTTCATAGCGGGAGAAAACGAGCAGTACTTC. The full variable domain, completed using reference TRBV11-1 and TRBJ2-7, is EAEVAQSPRYKITEKSQAVAFWCDPISGHATLYWYRQILGQGPELLVQFQDESVVDDSQLPKDRFSAERLKGVDSTLKIQPAELGDSAMYLCASSFIAGENEQYFGPGTRLTVT.

On this clonotype itself: This is likely a read error, given that the CDR3 carries no conserved phenylalanine or tryptophan at its end. The rearrangement uses TRBV3-1 and TRBJ2-1; 10 bases fit TRBD2. J was trimmed by 8 bases and V by 1 base; bases with no gene match: 11. Per the germline V gene, CDR1 is LGHDT and CDR2 is YNNKEL (reference sequence). The CDR3 covers 17 residues. The CDR3 sequence: CASSQGPGTSAVDEQFL. CDR3 bases: TGTGCCAGCAGCCAAGGGCCGGGGACTAGCGCTGTCGATGAGCAGTTCCTC.

The V and J genes are TRBV5-1 and TRBJ2-3; 8 nucleotides line up with TRBD2. In germline, CDR1 is SGHRS, CDR2 YFSETQ. This CDR3 is 16 amino acids long. V shed 4 bases, J shed 0 bases, and the junction held 7 bases outside the gene matches. The CDR3 loop is CASSSVSSGSTDTQYF. DNA for the CDR3: TGCGCCAGCAGCAGCGTTTCTAGCGGGAGCACAGATACGCAGTATTTT.

V and J are TRBV14 and TRBJ1-6; TRBD1 agrees at 7 bases. The CDR3 contains 16 residues. Germline-derived CDR1 and CDR2 are SGHDN and FVKESK. Losses at the gene ends were 2 bases for V and 2 bases for J; bases not matched to a gene: 3. Written as DNA, the CDR3 is TGTGCCAGCAGCCAACGACAGGGCCCCTATAATTCACCCCTCCACTTT. Amino acids: CASSQRQGPYNSPLHF. Full variable domain (outside the CDR3, taken from reference TRBV14 and TRBJ1-6): EAGVTQFPSHSVIEKGQTVTLRCDPISGHDNLYWYRRVMGKEIKFLLHFVKESKQDESGMPNNRFLAERTGGTYSTLKVQPAELEDSGVYFCASSQRQGPYNSPLHFGNGTRLTVT.

This clonotype has a count of ten or more. J is TRBJ1-5 and V is TRBV2; the match to TRBD1 covers 7 bases. The CDR3 consists of 14 residues. Germline lookup yields CDR1 SNHLY and CDR2 FYNNEI. V shed 9 bases, J shed 2 bases, and the junction held 7 bases outside the gene matches. CDR3 DNA: TGTGCCAGTGCTCTTGACAGGGGCAATCAGCCCCAGCATTTT. As protein: CASALDRGNQPQHF.